The source of this T cell receptor beta chain is a study of shared clonotypes between healthy human individuals. This CDR3 spans 16 amino acids. Germline CDR1 SGHRS, CDR2 YFSETQ. The V gene lost 4 bases and the J gene lost 1 base, with 17 bases spanning the gap. The assay was immunoSEQ multiplex PCR, and TCRdb's table has in-frame clones only and misses some. The sample comprises about 2.3 million clones, more than 80% of which are singletons, and around 0.4% rests with the top ten. Specimen: naive CD4+ T cells from PBMCs. Subset: CD45RA+ positively selected. The rearrangement links TRBV5-1 to TRBJ1-1; D not resolved. This sequence originates from a man aged 18 to 35 in good health. Some clones in this sample may be carry-over from other donors' samples. CDR3: CASSPGVVRKNTEAFF. As DNA, the CDR3 is TGCGCCAGCAGCCCGGGTGTTGTGCGGAAGAACACTGAAGCTTTCTTT.